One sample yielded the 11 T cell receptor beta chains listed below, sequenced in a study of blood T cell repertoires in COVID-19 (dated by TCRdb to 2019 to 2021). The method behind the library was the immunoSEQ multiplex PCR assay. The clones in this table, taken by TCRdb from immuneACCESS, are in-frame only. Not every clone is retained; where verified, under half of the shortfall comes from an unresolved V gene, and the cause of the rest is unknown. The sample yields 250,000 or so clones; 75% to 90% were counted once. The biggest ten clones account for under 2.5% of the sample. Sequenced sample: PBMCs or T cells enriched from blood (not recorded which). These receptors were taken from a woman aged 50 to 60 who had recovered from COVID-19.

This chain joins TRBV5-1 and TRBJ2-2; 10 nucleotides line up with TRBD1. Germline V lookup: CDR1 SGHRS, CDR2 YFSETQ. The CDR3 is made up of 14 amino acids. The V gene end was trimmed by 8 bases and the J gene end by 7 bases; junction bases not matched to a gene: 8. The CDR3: CASRRDRGGGELFF. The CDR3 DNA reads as TGCGCCAGTAGACGGGACAGGGGAGGCGGGGAGCTGTTTTTT.

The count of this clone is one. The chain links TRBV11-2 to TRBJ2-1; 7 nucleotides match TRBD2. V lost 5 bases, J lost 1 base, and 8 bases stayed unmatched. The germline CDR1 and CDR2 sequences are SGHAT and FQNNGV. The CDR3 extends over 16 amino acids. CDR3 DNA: TGTGCCAGCAGCCCCCGGACTAGATTTTCCTACAATGAGCAGTTCTTC. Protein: CASSPRTRFSYNEQFF.

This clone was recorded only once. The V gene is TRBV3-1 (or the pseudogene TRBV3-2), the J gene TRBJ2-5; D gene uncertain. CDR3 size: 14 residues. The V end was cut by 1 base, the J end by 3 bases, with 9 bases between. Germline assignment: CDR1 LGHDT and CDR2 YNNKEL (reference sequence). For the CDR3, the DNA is TGTGCCAGCAGCCAAGTTCAACCTAAAGAGACCCAGTACTTC. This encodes CASSQVQPKETQYF.

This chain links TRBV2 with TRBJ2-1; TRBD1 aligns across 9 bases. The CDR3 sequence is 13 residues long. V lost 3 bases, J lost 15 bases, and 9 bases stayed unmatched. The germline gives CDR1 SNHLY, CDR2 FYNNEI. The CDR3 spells CASSEMNRGPGFF. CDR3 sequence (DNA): TGTGCCAGCAGTGAGATGAACAGGGGGCCGGGGTTCTTC.

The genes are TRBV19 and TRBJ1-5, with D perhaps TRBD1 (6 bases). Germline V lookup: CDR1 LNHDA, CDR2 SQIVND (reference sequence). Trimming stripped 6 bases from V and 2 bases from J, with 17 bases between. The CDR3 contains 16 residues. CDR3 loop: CASSAYRASGNQPQHF. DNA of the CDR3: TGTGCCAGTAGCGCGTACAGGGCCTCGGGCAATCAGCCCCAGCATTTT.

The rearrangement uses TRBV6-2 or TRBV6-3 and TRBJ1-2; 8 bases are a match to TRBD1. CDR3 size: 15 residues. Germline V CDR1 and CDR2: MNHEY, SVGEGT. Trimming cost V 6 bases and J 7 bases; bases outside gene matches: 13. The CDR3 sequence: CASSLLGRGLSGYTF. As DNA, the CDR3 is TGTGCCAGCAGCCTACTCGGCAGGGGGCTTTCTGGCTACACCTTC.

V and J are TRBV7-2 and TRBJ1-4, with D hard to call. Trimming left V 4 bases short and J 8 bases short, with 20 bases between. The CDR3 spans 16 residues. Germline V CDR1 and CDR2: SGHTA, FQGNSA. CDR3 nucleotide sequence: TGTGCCAGCAGCTCCCCCCGAGATAACCTAGGAGAAAAACTGTTTTTT. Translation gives CASSSPRDNLGEKLFF.

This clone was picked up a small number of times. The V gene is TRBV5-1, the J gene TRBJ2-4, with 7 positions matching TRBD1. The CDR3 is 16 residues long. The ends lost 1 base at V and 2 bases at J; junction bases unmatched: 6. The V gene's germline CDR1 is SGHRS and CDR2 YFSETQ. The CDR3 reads CASSLNNRGSKNIQYF. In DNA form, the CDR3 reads TGCGCCAGCAGCTTGAATAACAGGGGATCCAAAAACATTCAGTACTTC.

The CDR3 reads CSVLWDSNYGYTF. CDR3 bases: TGCAGCGTTCTCTGGGACAGCAACTATGGCTACACCTTC. The chain carries TRBV29-1 and TRBJ1-2; 7 nucleotides agree with TRBD1. The J segment lost 2 bases and the V segment lost 5 bases, leaving 5 bases of the junction unmatched. Per the germline V gene, CDR1 is SQVTM and CDR2 is ANQGSEA. The CDR3 sequence is 13 residues long.

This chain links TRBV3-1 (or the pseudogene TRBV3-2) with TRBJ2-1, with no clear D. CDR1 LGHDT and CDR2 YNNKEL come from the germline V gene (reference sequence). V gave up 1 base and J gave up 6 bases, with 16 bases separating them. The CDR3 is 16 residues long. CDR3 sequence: CASSQVPLGSGNEQFF. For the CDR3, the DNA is TGTGCCAGCAGCCAAGTTCCCCTAGGATCTGGCAATGAGCAGTTCTTC.

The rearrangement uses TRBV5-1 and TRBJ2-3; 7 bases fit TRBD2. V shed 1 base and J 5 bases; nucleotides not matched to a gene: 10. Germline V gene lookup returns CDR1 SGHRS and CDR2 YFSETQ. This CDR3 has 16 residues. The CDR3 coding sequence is TGCGCCAGCAGCTTGTCGGGTGCGGGAGTTGGAGATACGCAGTATTTT. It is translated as CASSLSGAGVGDTQYF.